The next 26 T cell receptor beta chains were all read from a single sample in a study of CD8+ T cells in alopecia areata. RNA extraction and reverse transcription yielded cDNA as sequencing template. Libraries were prepared by immunoSEQ multiplex PCR; TCRdb keeps only in-frame clonotypes and omits some of them. This sample has about 120,000 clones, with under 40% found just once. What was sequenced was CD4+ T cells sorted from blood. The source of these receptors is a human donor with alopecia areata.

Of note for this clone: A junction boundary mismatches the germline segment, possibly from a read error. The gene calls are TRBV7-2 and TRBJ2-4, with D possibly called TRBD1 or TRBD2 (5 bases each). This CDR3 has 11 residues. Germline CDR1 SGHTA, CDR2 FQGNSA. The chain's CDR3 is CASSLTGTPCF. The DNA of the CDR3 is TGTGCCAGCAGCTTAACCGGGACGCCCTGCTTC.

The V gene is TRBV11-3, the J gene TRBJ2-5; no reliable D call. Germline-derived CDR1 and CDR2 are SGHNT and YENEEA. The CDR3 consists of 14 residues. The V end lost 6 bases, the J end lost 1 base, and 12 bases lay between the germline ends. The CDR3 sequence: CASRPGSFQETQYF. DNA of the CDR3: TGTGCCAGCAGGCCGGGCAGCTTCCAAGAGACCCAGTACTTC.

V and J are TRBV2 and TRBJ1-5; D uncertain. CDR3 length: 16 residues. Germline CDR1 SNHLY, CDR2 FYNNEI. V dropped 1 base and J dropped 0 bases, with 10 bases sitting between them. The CDR3 reads CASSEGGSYSNQPQHF. As DNA, the CDR3 is TGTGCCAGCAGTGAAGGCGGGTCCTATAGCAATCAGCCCCAGCATTTT. Full variable domain (missing parts from reference TRBV2 and TRBJ1-5): EPEVTQTPSHQVTQMGQEVILRCVPISNHLYFYWYRQILGQKVEFLVSFYNNEISEKSEIFDDQFSVERPDGSNFTLKIRSTKLEDSAMYFCASSEGGSYSNQPQHFGDGTRLSIL.

J is TRBJ2-5 and V is TRBV29-1, with D perhaps being TRBD1 or TRBD2 (6 bases each). With 4 bases removed from V and 0 bases from J, the gap between germline ends came to 9 bases. This CDR3 region has 13 residues. Germline CDR1 reads SQVTM; CDR2 reads ANQGSEA. The DNA of the CDR3 is TGCAGCGTTGTAAGGGGGGACCAAGAGACCCAGTACTTC. This encodes CSVVRGDQETQYF.

The rearrangement uses TRBV5-1 and TRBJ1-1; no reliable D call. The CDR3 consists of 14 residues. Germline V gives CDR1 SGHRS, CDR2 YFSETQ. The V gene lost 5 bases and the J gene lost 1 base, with 12 bases spanning the gap. The CDR3 protein is CASRPGLSNTEAFF. CDR3 DNA sequence: TGCGCCAGCAGACCGGGTCTGTCGAACACTGAAGCTTTCTTT.

This clone occurred a few times. This chain joins TRBV7-9 and TRBJ2-1; D is perhaps TRBD2 (5 bases). The V end lost 6 bases, the J end lost 7 bases, and 16 bases lay between the germline ends. Germline CDR1 SEHNR, CDR2 FQNEAQ (reference sequence). The CDR3 sequence is 14 residues long. The CDR3 reads CASSPSFLENEQFF. As DNA, the CDR3 is TGTGCCAGCAGTCCTAGCTTCCTAGAGAATGAGCAGTTCTTC.

This chain connects TRBV30 to TRBJ1-1; D may be TRBD1 (6 bases). Trimming shortened V by 3 bases and J by 4 bases, and 12 bases separated the two germline ends. This CDR3 is built from 13 residues. The germline V gene has CDR1 GTSNPN and CDR2 SVGIG (reference sequence). The CDR3 loop is CAWSGGRGTEAFF. The CDR3 DNA reads TGTGCCTGGAGCGGGGGCAGGGGCACTGAAGCTTTCTTT.

The chain links TRBV6-6 to TRBJ1-2; D remains unclear. Trimming took off 5 bases at V and 5 bases at J, with 9 bases between the two ends. The CDR3 runs to 12 residues. Germline CDR1 reads MNHNY; CDR2 reads SVGAGI (reference sequence). The CDR3 loop is CASSGDKYGYTF. The CDR3 DNA follows: TGTGCCAGCAGTGGTGACAAGTATGGCTACACCTTC.

This clone was found a few times. This rearrangement joins TRBV9 to TRBJ2-7; D ambiguous. CDR1 and CDR2 from the germline V gene are SGDLS and YYNGEE. V shed 2 bases and J shed 1 base, with 13 bases lying between them. The CDR3 sequence is 15 residues long. The CDR3 coding sequence is TGTGCCAGCAGCGTGACGGATAGGTTGTCCTACGAGCAGTACTTC. Translation gives CASSVTDRLSYEQYF.

This clone was observed a single time. This chain links TRBV4-3 with TRBJ2-6; D is ambiguous. Germline CDR1 LGHNA, CDR2 YSLEER. The CDR3 covers 16 residues. Between the trimmed V and J ends, which lost 4 bases and 0 bases, there was a span of 10 bases. The CDR3 here is CASSPGPHSGANVLTF. As DNA, the CDR3 is TGCGCCAGCAGCCCCGGACCTCACTCTGGGGCCAACGTCCTGACTTTC.

The chain recombines TRBV6-5 with TRBJ1-1; possibly TRBD1 for D (6 bases). The ends were cut back, 0 bases at V and 3 bases at J, with 11 bases in the middle. The CDR3 has 15 amino acids. Germline loops: CDR1 MNHEY, CDR2 SVGAGI. CDR3 residues: CASSYSGARDTEAFF. The CDR3 nucleotides are TGTGCCAGCAGTTACTCGGGGGCGCGGGACACTGAAGCTTTCTTT.

The chain recombines TRBV11-2 with TRBJ1-6; D uncertain. Between the trimmed V and J ends, which lost 3 bases and 5 bases, there was a span of 8 bases. CDR3 size: 14 residues. The V gene's germline CDR1 is SGHAT and CDR2 FQNNGV. CDR3 residues: CASSFPGDNSPLHF. In DNA form, the CDR3 reads TGTGCCAGCAGCTTTCCAGGAGATAATTCACCCCTCCACTTT.

The rearrangement joins TRBV29-1 to TRBJ1-2, with 9 bases identical to TRBD1. The CDR3 length is 13 residues. V gave up 6 bases and J gave up 2 bases; unmatched junction bases: 4. Germline V lookup: CDR1 SQVTM, CDR2 ANQGSEA. The CDR3 region has the DNA TGCAGCGTCGGGACAGGGTGGAACTATGGCTACACCTTC. It yields the protein CSVGTGWNYGYTF.

This clone was seen a few times. The rearrangement links TRBV7-9 to TRBJ1-5; no clear D gene. V dropped 2 bases and J dropped 4 bases, with 3 bases sitting between them. Germline V gene data show CDR1 as SEHNR and CDR2 as FQNEAQ (reference sequence). The CDR3 sequence is 12 residues long. The CDR3 loop reads CASSLSNQPQHF. CDR3 DNA sequence: TGTGCCAGCAGCTTAAGTAATCAGCCCCAGCATTTT.

The chain uses TRBV29-1 and TRBJ1-2; D is uncertain. V was clipped by 8 bases and J by 3 bases, with 16 bases between them. The CDR3 spans 13 residues. Germline loops: CDR1 SQVTM, CDR2 ANQGSEA. The CDR3 nucleotides are TGCAGCCTACGACGCGAAGAGGACTATGGCTACACCTTC. Encoded protein: CSLRREEDYGYTF. Full variable domain (rest looked up from reference TRBV29-1 and TRBJ1-2): SAVISQKPSRDICQRGTSLTIQCQVDSQVTMMFWYRQQPGQSLTLIATANQGSEATYESGFVIDKFPISRPNLTFSTLTVSNMSPEDSSIYLCSLRREEDYGYTFGSGTRLTVV.

In its sample, this clone was seen a few times. CDR3 in amino acids: CASSHKVAEYREQYF. In nucleotides, the CDR3 is TGTGCCAGCAGCCATAAGGTAGCGGAATACCGCGAGCAGTACTTC. V and J are TRBV4-2 and TRBJ2-7; weak D call: TRBD2 (6 bases). The ends were cut back, 3 bases at V and 6 bases at J, with 18 bases in the middle. Germline CDR1 is LGHNA and CDR2 is YNFKEQ. The CDR3 extends over 15 amino acids.

Only a few counts were recorded for this clone. This chain links TRBV29-1 with TRBJ1-2; 10 positions agree with TRBD1. Germline loops: CDR1 SQVTM, CDR2 ANQGSEA. CDR3 length: 16 amino acids. Unmatched junction bases numbered 14, after V lost 6 bases and J lost 4 bases. The CDR3 here is CSVVDRGITKGYGYTF. CDR3 DNA: TGCAGCGTCGTGGACAGGGGGATTACGAAAGGCTATGGCTACACCTTC.

The chain is built from TRBV4-3 and TRBJ1-6; TRBD1 might be the D (5 bases). The CDR3 is 13 residues long. V dropped 8 bases and J dropped 8 bases, with 13 bases sitting between them. CDR1 is LGHNA, CDR2 YSLEER, per germline. The CDR3 DNA is TGCGCCAGCGGGGACGGTTTCGATTCACCCCTCCACTTT. Translating it yields CASGDGFDSPLHF.

The chain combines TRBV28 with TRBJ1-2; the D is unclear. CDR1 MDHEN and CDR2 SYDVKM come from the germline V gene. The germline V and J ends were trimmed by 6 bases and 1 base, with 9 bases remaining between them. The CDR3 consists of 13 residues. CDR3 sequence: CASRDRFNYGYTF. CDR3 bases: TGTGCCAGCAGAGATCGATTTAACTATGGCTACACCTTC.

This clone was detected a few times. The genes are TRBV29-1 and TRBJ2-5; 10 nucleotides match TRBD1. There are 14 residues in the CDR3. Germline lookup yields CDR1 SQVTM and CDR2 ANQGSEA. V trimming: 8 bases; J trimming: 2 bases; junction bases outside the gene matches: 8. CDR3 amino acids: CSTGTGVGQETQYF. In nucleotides, the CDR3 is TGCAGCACAGGGACAGGGGTGGGTCAAGAGACCCAGTACTTC.

For this clone: The sample contains more than one DNA sequence encoding this CDR3. V and J are TRBV27 and TRBJ1-5; the D is unclear. Germline V gives CDR1 MNHEY, CDR2 SMNVEV (reference sequence). CDR3 length: 13 residues. The V end was cut by 5 bases, the J end by 7 bases, with 12 bases between. CDR3 residues: CASSRGSPQPQHF. The CDR3 coding sequence is TGTGCCAGCAGTCGTGGCAGCCCGCAGCCCCAGCATTTT.

This clone was seen a few times. The chain carries TRBV28 and TRBJ2-7; 7 bases are shared with TRBD1. The V and J ends lost 7 bases and 4 bases, in that order; junction bases with no gene match: 13. The CDR3 sequence is 15 residues long. Germline values: CDR1 MDHEN, CDR2 SYDVKM. CDR3 sequence: CASIPQQGPAYEQYF. The CDR3 bases are TGTGCCAGCATCCCCCAACAGGGGCCTGCTTACGAGCAGTACTTC. Based on the CDR3 plus reference TRBV28 and TRBJ2-7, the full variable domain is DVKVTQSSRYLVKRTGEKVFLECVQDMDHENMFWYRQDPGLGLRLIYFSYDVKMKEKGDIPEGYSVSREKKERFSLILESASTNQTSMYLCASIPQQGPAYEQYFGPGTRLTVT.

The chain couples TRBV30 to TRBJ2-2; D perhaps matches TRBD2 (7 bases). CDR1 and CDR2 from the germline V gene are GTSNPN and SVGIG (reference sequence). The ends were cut back, 0 bases at V and 3 bases at J, with 14 bases in the middle. This CDR3 is built from 16 residues. CDR3 DNA sequence: TGTGCCTGGAGTGTACGAGGGGGGAGGGACACCGGGGAGCTGTTTTTT. Its protein product is CAWSVRGGRDTGELFF.

In its sample, this clone was seen a few times. The rearrangement joins TRBV29-1 to TRBJ1-4; 9 bases are shared with TRBD1. Per the germline V gene, CDR1 is SQVTM and CDR2 is ANQGSEA. Trimming removed 7 bases from V and 5 bases from J; junction bases left unmatched: 5. The CDR3 spans 13 residues. The CDR3 DNA reads TGCAGCGCCCGGACAGGGGTGAATGAAAAACTGTTTTTT. Translated: CSARTGVNEKLFF.

This chain joins TRBV18 and TRBJ2-3; D unclear. Trimming took off 3 bases at V and 0 bases at J, with 7 bases between the two ends. The CDR3 sequence is 14 residues long. The germline V gene has CDR1 KGHSH and CDR2 LQKENI. The CDR3 reads CASSPGASTDTQYF. The CDR3 DNA sequence: TGTGCCAGCTCACCGGGCGCTAGCACAGATACGCAGTATTTT. The full variable domain, completed using reference TRBV18 and TRBJ2-3, is NAGVMQNPRHLVRRRGQEARLRCSPMKGHSHVYWYRQLPEEGLKFMVYLQKENIIDESGMPKERFSAEFPKEGPSILRIQQVVRGDSAAYFCASSPGASTDTQYFGPGTRLTVL.

The J gene is TRBJ1-1, the V gene TRBV4-2; D uncertain. Germline assignment: CDR1 LGHNA and CDR2 YNFKEQ. V lost 1 base, J lost 3 bases, and 9 bases lay in between. There are 14 residues in the CDR3. The CDR3 bases are TGTGCCAGCAGCCAAGGGGCTTCCTACACTGAAGCTTTCTTT. As protein: CASSQGASYTEAFF.